Below are 12 T cell receptor beta chains sequenced from a single sample in a study of shared clonotypes between healthy human individuals. The protocol was immunoSEQ multiplex PCR, while the TCRdb copy is restricted to in-frame clones and leaves out a portion. This sample has 2.3 million or so clones, with more than 80% found just once. The sequenced sample was naive CD4+ T cells from PBMCs. This sample's subset: CD45RA+ positively selected. All receptors come from a young man in good health. Some clones in this sample may be carry-over from other donors' samples.

The chain links TRBV11-3 to TRBJ2-1, with 10 positions matching TRBD2. From germline, CDR1 is SGHNT and CDR2 YENEEA. The V and J ends lost 5 bases and 9 bases, in that order; junction bases with no gene match: 16. The CDR3 totals 17 residues. As DNA, the CDR3 is TGTGCCAGCAGCCCAAGCAAAACTAGCGGGGCAGGGGCTGAGCAGTTCTTC. It yields the protein CASSPSKTSGAGAEQFF. Full variable domain (missing parts from reference TRBV11-3 and TRBJ2-1): EAGVVQSPRYKIIEKKQPVAFWCNPISGHNTLYWYLQNLGQGPELLIRYENEEAVDDSQLPKDRFSAERLKGVDSTLKIQPAELGDSAVYLCASSPSKTSGAGAEQFFGPGTRLTVL.

The chain employs TRBV19 and TRBJ2-5; TRBD1 matches 8 bases. The germline V gene encodes CDR1 LNHDA and CDR2 SQIVND (reference sequence). The CDR3 loop spans 14 amino acids. Trimming at V came to 1 base and at J to 4 bases, leaving 2 bases not matched to a gene. Here the CDR3 DNA reads TGTGCCAGTAGTATAGGCGGGACAGGAGAGACCCAGTACTTC. The encoded protein is CASSIGGTGETQYF.

DNA for the CDR3: TGTGCCAGCAGCGTCGGAACAGGGGGAAACACCATATATTTT. This gives the protein CASSVGTGGNTIYF. The chain carries TRBV7-9 and TRBJ1-3; tentative D call: TRBD1 (6 bases). The length of the CDR3 is 14 residues. Deletions cut 5 bases from V and 4 bases from J, with 12 bases between. The germline gives CDR1 SEHNR, CDR2 FQNEAQ (reference sequence).

V usage is TRBV9 and J usage is TRBJ1-1; no definite D call. Germline V gene sequence: CDR1 SGDLS, CDR2 YYNGEE. Deletions cut 2 bases from V and 4 bases from J, with 9 bases between. This CDR3 has 13 amino acids. The CDR3 sequence: CASSVRQRTEAFF. In nucleotides, the CDR3 is TGTGCCAGCAGCGTGCGGCAGCGCACTGAAGCTTTCTTT.

The chain employs TRBV5-6 and TRBJ2-7, with no clear D. Trimming left V 0 bases short and J 6 bases short, with 13 bases between. Germline V gives CDR1 SGHDT, CDR2 YYEEEE. The CDR3 loop spans 14 amino acids. CDR3 sequence reads: CASSLVLRVGEQYF. The CDR3 DNA reads as TGTGCCAGCAGCTTGGTTTTAAGGGTAGGCGAGCAGTACTTC.

The table lists this clone with a few counts. The same CDR3 also results from other DNA sequences found in this sample. The chain has TRBV18 and TRBJ1-1; tentative D call: TRBD1 (6 bases). With 2 bases removed from V and 1 base from J, the gap between germline ends came to 11 bases. The germline V gene has CDR1 KGHSH and CDR2 LQKENI. CDR3 length equals 15 residues. The CDR3 here is CASSPSQGGNTEAFF. Here the CDR3 DNA reads TGTGCCAGCTCACCATCACAGGGCGGGAACACTGAAGCTTTCTTT.

The chain employs TRBV7-9 and TRBJ1-6; 8 bases align to TRBD1. Germline CDR1 and CDR2: SEHNR and FQNEAQ (reference sequence). The CDR3 extends over 14 amino acids. V shed 4 bases, J shed 8 bases, and the junction held 4 bases outside the gene matches. DNA of the CDR3: TGTGCCAGCAGCTCCGGGACAGGTTATTCACCCCTCCACTTT. Its translation is CASSSGTGYSPLHF. Full variable domain (remainder filled in from reference TRBV7-9 and TRBJ1-6): DTGVSQNPRHKITKRGQNVTFRCDPISEHNRLYWYRQTLGQGPEFLTYFQNEAQLEKSRLLSDRFSAERPKGSFSTLEIQRTEQGDSAMYLCASSSGTGYSPLHFGNGTRLTVT.

Of note for this clone: Distinct nucleotide sequences in the sample also encode this CDR3. The rearrangement links TRBV6-5 to TRBJ2-7; D is perhaps TRBD2 (6 bases). Germline lookup yields CDR1 MNHEY and CDR2 SVGAGI. V gave up 2 bases and J gave up 1 base, with 9 bases separating them. CDR3 size: 14 residues. The CDR3 DNA sequence: TGTGCCAGCAGTTACGGCGGAGGGTCCTACGAGCAGTACTTC. Amino acids: CASSYGGGSYEQYF.

This sequence joins TRBV28 and TRBJ2-7; 8 bases map to TRBD1. Looked up from germline, CDR1 is MDHEN and CDR2 is SYDVKM. The junction had 4 bases not matched to a gene; V was cut back by 1 base and J by 2 bases. This CDR3 has 15 amino acids. The CDR3 DNA reads as TGTGCCAGCAGTTTATCTGTACAGGGGGCCTACGAGCAGTACTTC. Its protein product is CASSLSVQGAYEQYF.

About this clone: Distinct nucleotide sequences in the sample also encode this CDR3. The CDR3 protein is CASSTTGGTEAFF. The CDR3 nucleotides are TGTGCCAGCTCAACCACAGGAGGAACTGAAGCTTTCTTT. The chain is built from TRBV18 and TRBJ1-1; the D gene is possibly TRBD1 (5 bases). The germline gives CDR1 KGHSH, CDR2 LQKENI. Trimming removed 5 bases at V and 5 bases at J, with 12 bases between. The CDR3 loop spans 13 amino acids.

This rearrangement joins TRBV6-6 to TRBJ2-2; D uncertain. The length of the CDR3 is 12 residues. CDR1 and CDR2 (germline): MNHNY, SVGAGI (reference sequence). V gave up 2 bases and J gave up 9 bases, with 7 bases separating them. DNA of the CDR3: TGTGCCAGCAGTTACGCCGCCCGGGAGCTGTTTTTT. Translating it yields CASSYAARELFF.

V usage is TRBV11-2 and J usage is TRBJ2-1; 9 positions agree with TRBD2. Germline V gene data show CDR1 as SGHAT and CDR2 as FQNNGV. The CDR3 is 16 residues long. Trimming took 2 bases from V and 9 from J; bases not matched to a gene: 11. In DNA, the CDR3 is TGTGCCAGCAGCTTATATGCCGGGACTAGCCGCCCTGAGCAGTTCTTC. Its protein product is CASSLYAGTSRPEQFF. Combining the CDR3 with reference TRBV11-2 and TRBJ2-1 gives the whole variable domain EAGVAQSPRYKIIEKRQSVAFWCNPISGHATLYWYQQILGQGPKLLIQFQNNGVVDDSQLPKDRFSAERLKGVDSTLKIQPAKLEDSAVYLCASSLYAGTSRPEQFFGPGTRLTVL.